Here is one TCR beta chain with its context. The table came from immunoSEQ multiplex PCR; TCRdb's copy has only in-frame clones and leaves some out. Of around 250,000 clones in the sample, approximately 90% are singletons; the top ten hold approximately 0.9%. The source of the sample is a study of blood T cell repertoires in COVID-19. V shed 1 base and J 6 bases; nucleotides not matched to a gene: 7. Germline CDR1 and CDR2: SGHRS and YFSETQ. The CDR3 covers 16 residues. Those who participated ranged in age from roughly 18 to 89 years and resided in 20 to 30 US areas. Participants in the exposed group had met a COVID-19 case in the 2 weeks before joining the study.

The chain uses TRBV5-1 and TRBJ2-2; 9 nucleotides agree with TRBD1. Material: PBMCs or T cells enriched from blood (not recorded which). This clonotype originated in a man aged 50 or older who had been exposed to COVID-19. The CDR3 is CASSLQTGGLAGELFF. For the CDR3, the DNA is TGCGCCAGCAGCTTGCAGACAGGGGGTCTTGCCGGGGAGCTGTTTTTT.